This TCR beta chain came from a study of T cell responses to AZD1222 COVID-19 vaccine. Concerning this clone itself: Its antigen is undetermined.

Assay used: immunoSEQ multiplex PCR; TCRdb lists only in-frame clones, some missing. Of 180,000 or so clones listed, approximately 92% were seen once; the top ten hold around 0.97%. Broader study findings: AZD1222 recipients seropositive at baseline numbered only six.

The CDR3 spans 14 residues. Germline CDR1 is MNHEY and CDR2 is SMNVEV (reference sequence). Deletions cut 7 bases from V and 1 base from J, with 10 bases between. Sequenced here: peripheral blood, sampled 28 days after the second dose of the MenACWY control vaccine. The sequence was collected from an adult who received the MenACWY meningococcal vaccine as a control. The V gene is TRBV27, the J gene TRBJ2-2; D gene uncertain. CDR3 sequence (DNA): TGTGCCAGCATGAGTAAGGTGAACACCGGGGAGCTGTTTTTT. Encoded protein: CASMSKVNTGELFF.